This T cell receptor beta chain was retrieved from a study of T cell repertoires in cytomegalovirus infection (dated by TCRdb to the late 2010s). Looking at the study overall: Donor HLA type was relevant to the analysis, because carriage of CMV infection together with the matching HLA type was indicated by public TCR beta signatures.

V is shortened by 6 bases, J by 7 bases, and the region joining them spans 19 bases. Its CDR3 holds 15 amino acids, cysteine through phenylalanine. Here the CDR3 DNA is all that survives: 45 bases in frame from base 1. The germline V gene (reference sequence) yields MNHNY for CDR1 and SVGAGI for CDR2. Concerning this clonotype: Its antigen is unknown. No much larger clone exists at a distance of one base, and base qualities are not known.

TCRdb names Illumina HiSeq 1500 as the instrument used. TCRdb reprocessing: public reads trimmed at Q25 with fastp, clones called with MiXCR, in-frame beta chains kept. Entries that share a CDR3 protein sequence are merged under the most common genes and DNA. This sample lists around 530,000 distinct CDR3 sequences; 26% were detected once. Together, the top ten hold around 13% of the sample. Findings and caveats that apply to the study as a whole: Carriers of CMV infection plus the relevant HLA type were discriminated by the cumulative frequency of public TCR beta family members in the study cohort and in an independent roughly 320-donor cohort. The ex vivo response was dominated by HLA-C-restricted CMV-specific TCR beta clonotypes, and the single most frequent clonotype in two of eight donors was supplied by these HLA-C-restricted clonotypes.

This clonotype was obtained from a human donor in good health (CMV status not recorded). Some clones in this sample may be carry-over from other donors' samples. Sequencing was done on a sample of PBMCs. The V and J genes are TRBV6-6 and TRBJ1-5; the D segment cannot be called with confidence. The nucleotide sequence reads as follows: TGTGCCAGCAGCAAATACCAGGAACGGCCCCAGCCCCAGCATTTT. Protein translation: CASSKYQERPQPQHF.